This T cell receptor (beta chain) originates from a study of beta chain features in type 1 diabetes. This clone was seen a few times. The target antigen is unknown. CD4+ naive, central memory, regulatory and stem cell-like memory subsets were isolated by sorting on CD45RO/CCR7/CD25/CD127/CD95/CD27. The sequenced template was cDNA made from the entire isolated RNA. Sequencing was performed with immunoSEQ multiplex PCR; in TCRdb, only in-frame clones are kept and a portion is missing. The repertoire holds around 250,000 clones, with approximately 25% as singletons. Looked up from germline, CDR1 is SGHDT and CDR2 is YYEEEE. V shed 4 bases, J shed 2 bases, and the junction held 3 bases outside the gene matches. CDR3 length equals 13 residues. Findings of the study overall: In every one of the four CD4+ subsets, TCRB CDR3s were moderately but significantly shorter in Type 1 diabetes patients.

V and J are TRBV5-6 and TRBJ2-7, with TRBD2 matching 7 bases. The TCR comes from a woman in her twenties or thirties with type 1 diabetes. The specimen was naive CD4+ T cells from blood. CDR3 amino acids: CASSKGTTYEQYF. Here the CDR3 DNA reads TGTGCCAGCAGCAAGGGGACTACCTACGAGCAGTACTTC.